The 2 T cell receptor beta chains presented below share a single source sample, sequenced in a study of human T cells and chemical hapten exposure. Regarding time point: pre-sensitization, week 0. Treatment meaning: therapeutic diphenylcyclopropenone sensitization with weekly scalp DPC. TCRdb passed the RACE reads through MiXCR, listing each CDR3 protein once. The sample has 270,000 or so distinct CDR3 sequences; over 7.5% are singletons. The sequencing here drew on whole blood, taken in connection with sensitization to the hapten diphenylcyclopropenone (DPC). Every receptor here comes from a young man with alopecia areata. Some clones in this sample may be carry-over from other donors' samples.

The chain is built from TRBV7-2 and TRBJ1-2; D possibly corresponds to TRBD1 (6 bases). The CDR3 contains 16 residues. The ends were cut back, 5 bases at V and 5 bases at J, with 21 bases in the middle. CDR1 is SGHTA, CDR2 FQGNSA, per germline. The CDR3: CASSLKRQVLLYGYTF. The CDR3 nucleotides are TGTGCCAGCAGCCTGAAGCGACAGGTCTTGCTTTATGGCTACACCTTC. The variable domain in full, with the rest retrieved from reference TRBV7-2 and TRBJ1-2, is GAGVSQSPSNKVTEKGKDVELRCDPISGHTALYWYRQSLGQGLEFLIYFQGNSAPDKSGLPSDRFSAERTGGSVSTLTIQRTQQEDSAVYLCASSLKRQVLLYGYTFGSGTRLTVV.

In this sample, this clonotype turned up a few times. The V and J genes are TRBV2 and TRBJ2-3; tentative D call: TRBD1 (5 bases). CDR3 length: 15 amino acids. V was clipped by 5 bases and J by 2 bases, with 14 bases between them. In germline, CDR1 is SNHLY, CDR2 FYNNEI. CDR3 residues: CASSLQASYTDTQYF. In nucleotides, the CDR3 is TGTGCCAGCAGTCTACAGGCATCTTACACAGATACGCAGTATTTT.